This TCR beta chain was recovered during a study of cytomegalovirus exposure and HLA in healthy donors. Findings of the study overall: Relative to the approximately 630-donor mean, N-insertions were reportedly fewer in an Asian-associated ancestry cluster in a later analysis.

Primers: 60 Vbeta forward and 13 Jbeta reverse. Measured with immunoSEQ multiplex PCR; TCRdb has only the in-frame clones, and not every one. The sample carries roughly 120,000 clones, around 77% recorded once. Between the trimmed V and J ends, which lost 2 bases and 8 bases, there was a span of 13 bases. Germline V CDR1 and CDR2: SGHRS, YFSETQ. The CDR3 consists of 13 residues. Comment on this clone: Its antigen is currently unknown.

The source is a woman in her 30s in good health and CMV-seropositive. V and J are TRBV5-1 and TRBJ1-2; D gene unclear. The sample taken for sequencing was PBMCs. The CDR3 DNA sequence: TGCGCCAGCAGCTTCGACACCCGTGACGGCTACACCTTC. This translates into CASSFDTRDGYTF.